This T cell receptor (beta chain) was observed in a study of beta chain features in type 1 diabetes. Regarding the study as a whole: Shortening that was moderate but significant affected the TCRB CDR3s of Type 1 diabetes patients in all four CD4+ subsets. The naive, central memory and Treg TCRB repertoires showed an apparent similarity that was greater among patients than among healthy donors.

Per germline, CDR1 SGHAT and CDR2 FQNNGV. CDR3 length equals 14 residues. The V and J ends lost 7 bases and 4 bases, in that order; junction bases with no gene match: 7. Of note for this clone: Antigen: not known.

Expressed TCRB transcripts were sequenced because the isolated RNA had all been reverse transcribed beforehand. Roughly 3.5 million reads per sample on average were obtained from naive, central memory and regulatory T cell samples. Only in-frame clones appear in the TCRdb table, and some are missing; sequencing was by immunoSEQ multiplex PCR. The sample carries a few hundred thousand clones, about 15% recorded once. The material sequenced was naive CD4+ T cells from blood. This TCR came from a man aged 30 to 45 with type 1 diabetes. The chain carries TRBV11-2 and TRBJ1-1; 9 bases align to TRBD1. DNA of the CDR3: TGTGCCAGCAATCCACAGGGGGCCCTCACTGAAGCTTTCTTT. It yields the protein CASNPQGALTEAFF.